These T cell receptor beta chains were read from a single sample in a study of cytomegalovirus exposure and HLA in healthy donors. Profiled with immunoSEQ multiplex PCR; TCRdb holds only in-frame clones, not every one. In the table there are some 150,000 clones, approximately 60% of which are singletons. The source material was PBMCs. These receptors originate from an older woman in good health and CMV-seropositive. CDR3s include the opening cysteine and the closing phenylalanine or tryptophan. A D gene is named only where the DNA matches it firmly. The size entry is marked missing in some rows and otherwise reads once, few, many or a size class.

CDR3 DNA	CDR3 protein	clone size	D gene	V gene	J gene
TGTGCCTCCTCTAGCGGGGGTACTAGTGGGGATGAGCAGTTCTTC	CASSSGGTSGDEQFF	.	TRBD2	TRBV30	TRBJ2-1
TGTGCCAGCAGCGTTCTAGGTGAGGGGGGGGCCGAGCAGTACTTC	CASSVLGEGGAEQYF	.	.	TRBV4-2	TRBJ2-7
TGTGCCAGCAGTGAACTCTGGCAGGGGGTGTTAGCCAAAAACATTCAGTACTTC	CASSELWQGVLAKNIQYF	.	TRBD1	TRBV6-1	TRBJ2-4
TGTGCCAGCAGCCTACAGGGGGGCTCCTACGAGCAGTACTTC	CASSLQGGSYEQYF	once	TRBD1	TRBV28	TRBJ2-7
TGTGCCTGGAGTATCAGCACCGGGGAGCTGTTTTTT	CAWSISTGELFF	.	.	TRBV30	TRBJ2-2
TGTGCCAGCAGCTTAAGGGGATCCTACGAGCAGTACTTC	CASSLRGSYEQYF	.	.	TRBV11-3	TRBJ2-7
TGTGCCAGCAGCCGGACAGCCCCGGGGGAAAAACTGTTTTTT	CASSRTAPGEKLFF	.	.	TRBV5-6	TRBJ1-4
TGCGCCAGCAGCTTGGAGGCAGCAGGTGGAAACACCATATATTTT	CASSLEAAGGNTIYF	few	.	TRBV5-1	TRBJ1-3
TGTGCCAGCAGCTTAACTAGCGGAGACAATGAGCAGTTCTTC	CASSLTSGDNEQFF	.	TRBD2	TRBV7-6	TRBJ2-1
TGTGCCAGCAGCTTACAGACAGGCTTCCAAGAGACCCAGTACTTC	CASSLQTGFQETQYF	once	.	TRBV7-9	TRBJ2-5
TGTGCCAGCAGTTTACCTTATCGGACTAGCGGGAGAACAGATACGCAGTATTTT	CASSLPYRTSGRTDTQYF	.	TRBD2	TRBV28	TRBJ2-3
TGCGCCAGCAGCTGGGGACTAGCGGGGAGCACAGATACGCAGTATTTT	CASSWGLAGSTDTQYF	.	TRBD2	TRBV5-1	TRBJ2-3
TGTGCCAGCAAGACTAGCGGCCTTAACACCGGGGAGCTGTTTTTT	CASKTSGLNTGELFF	.	TRBD2	TRBV5-4	TRBJ2-2
TGCGCCAGCAGCCAGACAGTGGTAGGGTTTGGCTATGGCTACACCTTC	CASSQTVVGFGYGYTF	few	.	TRBV4-1	TRBJ1-2
TGTGCCAGCAGCCAAGACCTGGCTAGCGGATACTACAATGAGCAGTTCTTC	CASSQDLASGYYNEQFF	few	TRBD2	TRBV4-2	TRBJ2-1
TGTACCTGGAACAGGGGAAGGAATCAGCCCCAGCATTTT	CTWNRGRNQPQHF	once	TRBD1	TRBV30	TRBJ1-5
TGTGCCATCAGTGATTTGAGGGATGGGGAGCAGTTCTTC	CAISDLRDGEQFF	.	.	TRBV10-3	TRBJ2-1
TGTGCCAGCAGCTCGGGACAGGGGGCCAATGAGCAGTTCTTC	CASSSGQGANEQFF	.	TRBD1	TRBV5-8	TRBJ2-1
TGTGCCTGGAGTGTACCAGGGCTTGGTGAAGCTTTCTTT	CAWSVPGLGEAFF	.	.	TRBV30	TRBJ1-1
TGTGCCAGCAAGGACAGGAGCTCCTACGAGCAGTACTTC	CASKDRSSYEQYF	.	TRBD1	TRBV6-4	TRBJ2-7
TGTGCCAGCTCCCACGGACAGGGATCAGATACGCAGTATTTT	CASSHGQGSDTQYF	.	TRBD1	TRBV27	TRBJ2-3
TGTGCCAGCAGCGTGACAGGGTCCAGCAATCAGCCCCAGCATTTT	CASSVTGSSNQPQHF	.	TRBD1	TRBV28	TRBJ1-5
TGTGCCAGCAGCCTGGGGCTAGCGGGAGTACAAGATACGCAGTATTTT	CASSLGLAGVQDTQYF	once	TRBD2	TRBV7-3	TRBJ2-3
TGTGCCAGCAGTTTTCAAGGGGATCAGCCCCAGCATTTT	CASSFQGDQPQHF	.	.	TRBV27	TRBJ1-5
TGTGCCAGCAGTTACTCGGCTAGCGGGAGTTCCGAGCAGTACTTC	CASSYSASGSSEQYF	.	TRBD2	TRBV6-5	TRBJ2-7
TGTGCCATCAGTGAGTCGGGACTAGCGGGCTCAGATACGCAGTATTTT	CAISESGLAGSDTQYF	.	TRBD2	TRBV10-3	TRBJ2-3
TGTGCCAGCAGCTCTCCTACAGGGGGGAGCAATCAGCCCCAGCATTTT	CASSSPTGGSNQPQHF	.	TRBD1	TRBV7-2	TRBJ1-5
TGTGCCATCAGTTTAGACAGGGTCAATGAGCAGTTCTTC	CAISLDRVNEQFF	.	TRBD1	TRBV10-3	TRBJ2-1
TGTGCCAGCTCATCTCAGGGGGGAGCTGATGAAAAACTGTTTTTT	CASSSQGGADEKLFF	.	TRBD1	TRBV18	TRBJ1-4
TGCGCCAGCAGCTGGTCTAGCGGAGAAGTTTGGGAGACCCAGTACTTC	CASSWSSGEVWETQYF	.	TRBD2	TRBV5-1	TRBJ2-5
TGTGCCAGCAGCTTAGTCGGGACAGGGGGGAACGAGCAGTACTTC	CASSLVGTGGNEQYF	once	TRBD1	TRBV7-2	TRBJ2-7
TGTGCCAGCAGTGGACTAGCGGGAGGCTTGTACGAGCAGTACTTC	CASSGLAGGLYEQYF	.	TRBD2	TRBV2	TRBJ2-7
TGTGCCAGCAGCGTAGTCGACGGGAGCTCCTACAATGAGCAGTTCTTC	CASSVVDGSSYNEQFF	.	.	TRBV9	TRBJ2-1
TGTGCCAGCAATTTGGCAGGGGATGAAAAACTGTTTTTT	CASNLAGDEKLFF	.	.	TRBV9	TRBJ1-4
TGTGCCAGCAGTTTATGGGGAGGGCCAGGCGAGCAGTACTTC	CASSLWGGPGEQYF	.	TRBD2	TRBV28	TRBJ2-7
TGTGCCAGCAGCCTGACAGGGGGGGGGAATCAGCCCCAGCATTTT	CASSLTGGGNQPQHF	.	TRBD1	TRBV7-9	TRBJ1-5
TGCGCCAGCAGCCCGCAGACTGGGTACCAAGAGACCCAGTACTTC	CASSPQTGYQETQYF	.	.	TRBV5-1	TRBJ2-5
TGTGCCAGTTTACAATCCGGGACAGGGGGCTACAATGAGCAGTTCTTC	CASLQSGTGGYNEQFF	.	TRBD1	TRBV7-2	TRBJ2-1
TGTGCCTGGAGTCTACGCCCCTACAATGAGCAGTTCTTC	CAWSLRPYNEQFF	few	.	TRBV30	TRBJ2-1
TGTGCCAGCAGCCCCCCACCTAGCGGGTTTTACAATGAGCAGTTCTTC	CASSPPPSGFYNEQFF	.	TRBD2	TRBV9	TRBJ2-1
TGTGCCACCAAGTGGGTAGCGGGTACCGCGAACACCGGGGAGCTGTTTTTT	CATKWVAGTANTGELFF	.	TRBD2	TRBV15	TRBJ2-2
TGTGCCAGCAGCCTGGTAGGGACAGGGAAAGAGACCCAGTACTTC	CASSLVGTGKETQYF	.	TRBD1	TRBV5-4	TRBJ2-5
TGCAGTGCCAAGGACAGGGACGAAGCTTTCTTT	CSAKDRDEAFF	.	TRBD1	TRBV20-1	TRBJ1-1
TGCGCCAGCAGCTTCCGACAGGGCTACGAGCAGTACTTC	CASSFRQGYEQYF	few	TRBD1	TRBV5-1	TRBJ2-7
TGCGCCAGCAGCCAAGATTTGAGACAGACTTACAATGAGCAGCTCTTC	CASSQDLRQTYNEQLF	.	.	TRBV4-3	TRBJ2-1
TGCGCCAGCAGTGAGTTCGGGACAGGGTTTGAAAAACTGTTCTTT	CASSEFGTGFEKLFF	.	TRBD1	TRBV10-2	TRBJ1-4
TGTGCTAGCAGCCTAGGGACTAGCGGGAGTACGCAGTATTTT	CASSLGTSGSTQYF	once	TRBD2	TRBV7-7	TRBJ2-3